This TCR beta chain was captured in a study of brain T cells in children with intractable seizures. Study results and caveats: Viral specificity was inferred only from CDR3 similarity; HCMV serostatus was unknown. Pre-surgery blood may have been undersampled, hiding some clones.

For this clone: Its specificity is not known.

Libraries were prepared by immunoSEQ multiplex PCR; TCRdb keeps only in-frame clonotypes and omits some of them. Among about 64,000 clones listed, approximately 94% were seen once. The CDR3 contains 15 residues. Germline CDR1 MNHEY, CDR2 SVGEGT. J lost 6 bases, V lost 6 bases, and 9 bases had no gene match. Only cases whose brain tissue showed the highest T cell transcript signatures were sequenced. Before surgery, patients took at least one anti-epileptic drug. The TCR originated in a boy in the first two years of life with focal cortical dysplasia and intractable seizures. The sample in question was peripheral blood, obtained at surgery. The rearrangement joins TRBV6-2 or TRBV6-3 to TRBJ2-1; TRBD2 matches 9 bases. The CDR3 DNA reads TGTGCCAGCAGCCCACTGGCGGGAGGGATCAATGAGCAGTTCTTC. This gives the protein CASSPLAGGINEQFF.